Below, one T cell receptor (beta chain) is given with its context. Sequencing used immunoSEQ multiplex PCR; TCRdb keeps in-frame clones, though not all of them. The sample carries tens of thousands of clones, 85% to 95% recorded once. The sample comes from a study of technical replicates of blood from several donors. Per the germline V gene, CDR1 is GTSNPN and CDR2 is SVGIG (reference sequence). This CDR3 comprises 14 residues. Trimming took 4 bases from V and 5 from J; bases not matched to a gene: 7. What was sequenced was T cells isolated from PBMCs. The TCR originated in a human donor in good health. The chain has TRBV30 and TRBJ2-1; 8 bases fit TRBD2. CDR3 in amino acids: CAWNYGAGDNEQFF. The CDR3 coding sequence is TGTGCCTGGAACTATGGAGCGGGGGACAATGAGCAGTTCTTC.